Described below is a single T cell receptor beta chain sequence and its context. Profiling relied on immunoSEQ multiplex PCR, and the TCRdb table lists in-frame clones only, not all of them. Of approximately 76,000 clones in the sample, about 91% were seen once. These data originate in a study of technical replicates of blood from four donors. Germline assignment: CDR1 SNHLY and CDR2 FYNNEI. The CDR3 runs to 15 residues. Trimming took off 6 bases at V and 6 bases at J, with 20 bases between the two ends. The sequence was collected from a human donor in good health. The sample was T cells isolated from PBMCs. The chain combines TRBV2 with TRBJ1-1; D is ambiguous. The CDR3 DNA reads as TGTGCCAGCAGGGTCGACGGACCCGGGGAACCTGAAGCTTTCTTT. Its protein is CASRVDGPGEPEAFF. Variable domain in full (rest from reference TRBV2 and TRBJ1-1): EPEVTQTPSHQVTQMGQEVILRCVPISNHLYFYWYRQILGQKVEFLVSFYNNEISEKSEIFDDQFSVERPDGSNFTLKIRSTKLEDSAMYFCASRVDGPGEPEAFFGQGTRLTVV.